This TCR beta chain originates from a study of shared clonotypes between healthy human individuals. CD4+ cells underwent separation, giving CD45RA+ naive and CD45RA-negative memory subsets. With regard to this clone: Its antigen remains unknown. Other DNA variants within this sample encode the same CDR3.

Germline assignment: CDR1 KGHSH and CDR2 LQKENI. J was trimmed by 4 bases and V by 5 bases; bases with no gene match: 3. The CDR3 spans 13 residues. Findings and caveats of the study: Generation probabilities were higher for clonotypes shared across all four sorted-subset donors than for unshared ones.

Clones were sequenced by immunoSEQ multiplex PCR, and TCRdb holds only the in-frame ones, with some missing. The repertoire consists of approximately 500,000 clones, with about 96% occurring once and the leading ten covering 0.05% to 0.07%. The receptor comes from a woman aged 30 to 39 in good health. Sequencing was carried out using naive CD4+ T cells sorted from blood. Specified subset: CD45RA+ positively selected. The chain has TRBV18 and TRBJ2-7; TRBD1 matches 9 bases. CDR3 sequence reads: CASSRDRAYEQYF. As DNA, the CDR3 is TGTGCCAGCTCAAGGGACAGGGCGTACGAGCAGTACTTC.